This T cell receptor beta chain is from a study of T cell responses to AZD1222 COVID-19 vaccine. CDR3 size: 17 residues. The ends lost 2 bases at V and 0 bases at J; junction bases unmatched: 8. Looked up from germline, CDR1 is SGHTA and CDR2 is FQGNSA. TCRdb's copy holds only in-frame clones and misses some; the assay was immunoSEQ multiplex PCR. The sample has 150,000 or so clones, and its top ten clones hold about 2.2%. Whole-study results and caveats: Among AZD1222 vaccinees, only six or seven were seropositive at baseline. The study found Spike-specific TCR breadth and depth rose after two AZD1222 doses.

As regards this clone: The antigen remains undetermined.

The sample taken for sequencing was peripheral blood. This sequence joins TRBV7-2 and TRBJ2-7; 9 nucleotides match TRBD2. The TCR sequence derives from an adult in good health. This chain's CDR3 is CASSLYPSGVYSYEQYF. The CDR3 DNA reads TGTGCCAGCAGCTTATATCCTAGCGGGGTCTACTCCTACGAGCAGTACTTC.